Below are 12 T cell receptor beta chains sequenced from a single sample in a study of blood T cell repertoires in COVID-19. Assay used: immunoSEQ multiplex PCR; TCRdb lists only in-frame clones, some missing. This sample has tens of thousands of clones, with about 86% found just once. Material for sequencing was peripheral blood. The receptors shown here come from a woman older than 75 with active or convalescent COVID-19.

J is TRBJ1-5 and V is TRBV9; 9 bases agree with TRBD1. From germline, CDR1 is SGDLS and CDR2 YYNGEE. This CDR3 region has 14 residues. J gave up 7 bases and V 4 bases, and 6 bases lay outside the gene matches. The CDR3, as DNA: TGTGCCAGCAGCAAAACAGGGGGCGACCAGCCCCAGCATTTT. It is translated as CASSKTGGDQPQHF.

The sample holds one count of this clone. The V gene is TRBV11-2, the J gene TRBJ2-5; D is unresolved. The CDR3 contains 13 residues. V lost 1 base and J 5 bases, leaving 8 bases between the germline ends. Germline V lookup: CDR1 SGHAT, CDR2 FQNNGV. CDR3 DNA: TGTGCCAGCAGCTTAGGGTTCGCGGAGACCCAGTACTTC. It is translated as CASSLGFAETQYF.

This CDR3 is CASSYDEGASTDTQYF. Here the CDR3 DNA reads TGTGCCAGCAGTTACGATGAGGGGGCTAGCACAGATACGCAGTATTTT. The chain recombines TRBV6-5 with TRBJ2-3; 7 nucleotides match TRBD1. V lost 2 bases to trimming and J lost 0 bases; unmatched junction nucleotides: 5. Germline lookup yields CDR1 MNHEY and CDR2 SVGAGI. There are 16 residues in the CDR3.

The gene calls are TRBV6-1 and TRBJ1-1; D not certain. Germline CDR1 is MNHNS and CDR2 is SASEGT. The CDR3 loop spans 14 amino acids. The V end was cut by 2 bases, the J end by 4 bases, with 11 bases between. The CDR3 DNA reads TGTGCCAGCAGTGAACCGTCCCGCGTCACTGAAGCTTTCTTT. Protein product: CASSEPSRVTEAFF.

The CDR3 region is CASSPWSITEAFF. CDR3 DNA: TGTGCCAGCAGTCCATGGAGCATTACTGAAGCTTTCTTT. This sequence joins TRBV5-6 and TRBJ1-1; no clear D. The germline V and J ends were trimmed by 5 bases and 5 bases, with 13 bases remaining between them. The CDR3 is 13 residues long. Germline CDR1 is SGHDT and CDR2 is YYEEEE. Together with reference TRBV5-6 and TRBJ1-1, the CDR3 gives the full variable domain: DAGVTQSPTHLIKTRGQQVTLRCSPKSGHDTVSWYQQALGQGPQFIFQYYEEEERQRGNFPDRFSGHQFPNYSSELNVNALLLGDSALYLCASSPWSITEAFFGQGTRLTVV.

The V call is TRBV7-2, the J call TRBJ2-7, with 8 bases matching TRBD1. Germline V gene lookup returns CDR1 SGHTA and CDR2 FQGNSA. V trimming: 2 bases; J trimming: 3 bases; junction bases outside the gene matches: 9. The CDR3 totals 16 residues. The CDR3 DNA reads TGTGCCAGCAGCTTAAGTTCAGGGGGCCTTCGCTACGAGCAGTACTTC. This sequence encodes CASSLSSGGLRYEQYF.

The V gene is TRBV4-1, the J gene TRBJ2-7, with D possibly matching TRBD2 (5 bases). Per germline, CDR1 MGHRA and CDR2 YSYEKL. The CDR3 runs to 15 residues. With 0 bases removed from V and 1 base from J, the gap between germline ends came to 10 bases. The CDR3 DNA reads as TGCGCCAGCAGCCAAGATCTGAGGGTTTCCTACGAGCAGTACTTC. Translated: CASSQDLRVSYEQYF.

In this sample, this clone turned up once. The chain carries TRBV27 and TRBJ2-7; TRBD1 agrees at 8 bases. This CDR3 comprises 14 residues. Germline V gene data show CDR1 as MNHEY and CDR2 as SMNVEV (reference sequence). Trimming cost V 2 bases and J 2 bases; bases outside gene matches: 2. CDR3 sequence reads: CASSLTGGTYEQYF. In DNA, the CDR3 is TGTGCCAGCAGTTTAACAGGGGGGACCTACGAGCAGTACTTC.

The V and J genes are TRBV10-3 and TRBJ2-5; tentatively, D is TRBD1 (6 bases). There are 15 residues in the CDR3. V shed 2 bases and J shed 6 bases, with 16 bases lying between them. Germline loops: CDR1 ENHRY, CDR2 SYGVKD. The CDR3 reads CAISETRQAAQTQYF. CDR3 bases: TGTGCCATCAGTGAGACTAGACAGGCTGCGCAGACCCAGTACTTC.

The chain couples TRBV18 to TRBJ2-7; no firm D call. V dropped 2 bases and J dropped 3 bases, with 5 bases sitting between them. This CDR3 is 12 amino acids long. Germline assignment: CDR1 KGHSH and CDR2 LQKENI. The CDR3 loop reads CASSPSNYEQYF. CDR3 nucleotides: TGTGCCAGCTCACCATCCAACTACGAGCAGTACTTC.

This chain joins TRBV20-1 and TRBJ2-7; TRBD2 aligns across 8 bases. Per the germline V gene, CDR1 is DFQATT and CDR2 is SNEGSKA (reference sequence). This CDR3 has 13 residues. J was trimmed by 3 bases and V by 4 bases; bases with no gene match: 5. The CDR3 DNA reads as TGCAGTGCTATTGAGCGGGGGTACTACGAGCAGTACTTC. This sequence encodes CSAIERGYYEQYF.

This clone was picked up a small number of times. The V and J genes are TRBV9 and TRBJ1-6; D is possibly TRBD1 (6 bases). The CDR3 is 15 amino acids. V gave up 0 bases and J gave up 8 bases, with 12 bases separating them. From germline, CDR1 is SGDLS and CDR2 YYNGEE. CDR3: CASSVAGGEYSPLHF. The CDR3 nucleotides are TGTGCCAGCAGCGTAGCTGGGGGCGAATATTCACCCCTCCACTTT.